These T cell receptor beta chains were read from a single sample in a study of blood T cell repertoires in COVID-19. Profiling relied on immunoSEQ multiplex PCR, and the TCRdb table lists in-frame clones only, not all of them. Of around 160,000 clones listed, roughly 79% are singletons. The sequencing input was peripheral blood. These receptors all come from a human donor with acute or convalescent COVID-19. The donor label of this sample is uncertain. Each CDR3 is given with its conserved first and last residue. A D gene is named only where the DNA matches it firmly. A row's size may be missing; if present it is once, few, many or a size class.

d_call: NA; j_call: TRBJ1-3; clone_size: many; v_call: TRBV5-6; cdr3_nt: TGTGCCAGCAGCTTAGGGGCTGGAAACACCATATATTTT; cdr3_aa: CASSLGAGNTIYF
d_call: NA; j_call: TRBJ2-6; clone_size: NA; v_call: TRBV6-2/TRBV6-3; cdr3_nt: TGTGCCAGCAGCACATACAGCTCTGGGGCCAACGTCCTGACTTTC; cdr3_aa: CASSTYSSGANVLTF
d_call: NA; j_call: TRBJ1-1; clone_size: once; v_call: TRBV27; cdr3_nt: TGTGCCAGCAGACGGGGAACGAACACTGAAGCTTTCTTT; cdr3_aa: CASRRGTNTEAFF
d_call: NA; j_call: TRBJ2-7; clone_size: NA; v_call: TRBV21-1; cdr3_nt: TGTGCCAGCAGCAAAGTAGGGGGACGCTCCTACGAGCAGTACTTC; cdr3_aa: CASSKVGGRSYEQYF
d_call: NA; j_call: TRBJ1-4; clone_size: NA; v_call: TRBV24-1; cdr3_nt: TGTGCCACCAGTCGGGGAAATGGAAAACTGTTTTTT; cdr3_aa: CATSRGNGKLFF
d_call: TRBD2; j_call: TRBJ2-5; clone_size: NA; v_call: TRBV30; cdr3_nt: TGTGCCTGGAGAAGTGGACTAGCGGTAGCAACGGTGAAAGAGACCCAGTACTTC; cdr3_aa: CAWRSGLAVATVKETQYF
d_call: NA; j_call: TRBJ1-4; clone_size: NA; v_call: TRBV3-1/TRBV3-2; cdr3_nt: TGTGCCAGCAGCCCAGGGATTTCCCTTGGGAATGAAAAACTGTTTTTT; cdr3_aa: CASSPGISLGNEKLFF
d_call: TRBD1; j_call: TRBJ2-1; clone_size: NA; v_call: TRBV2; cdr3_nt: TGTGCCAGCACCGGACAGGGTCGGAATGAGCAGTTCTTC; cdr3_aa: CASTGQGRNEQFF
d_call: NA; j_call: TRBJ1-1; clone_size: NA; v_call: TRBV7-9; cdr3_nt: TGTGCCAGCAGCTTTACCGGGACTATGAACACTGAAGCTTTCTTT; cdr3_aa: CASSFTGTMNTEAFF
d_call: TRBD2; j_call: TRBJ2-5; clone_size: NA; v_call: TRBV19; cdr3_nt: TGTGCCAGTAGTTCCCTCACTAGCGGGGGGATGAAGACCCAGTACTTC; cdr3_aa: CASSSLTSGGMKTQYF
d_call: NA; j_call: TRBJ1-2; clone_size: few; v_call: TRBV3-1/TRBV3-2; cdr3_nt: TGTGCCAGCAGCCAAGAATGGGGCACAAGAGTCTATGGCTACACCTTC; cdr3_aa: CASSQEWGTRVYGYTF
d_call: TRBD1; j_call: TRBJ1-1; clone_size: NA; v_call: TRBV11-2; cdr3_nt: TGTGCCAGCAGCTCCCACCCCAGGGGGCGCATTGGTGAAGCTTTCTTT; cdr3_aa: CASSSHPRGRIGEAFF
d_call: NA; j_call: TRBJ1-2; clone_size: few; v_call: TRBV7-6; cdr3_nt: TGTGCCAGCAGCTTCCACAATGACAGGCTCAACTATGGCTACACCTTC; cdr3_aa: CASSFHNDRLNYGYTF
d_call: NA; j_call: TRBJ1-2; clone_size: NA; v_call: TRBV9; cdr3_nt: TGTGCCAGCAGCGCCAACCCAGGGAAGGCTGGCTACACCTTC; cdr3_aa: CASSANPGKAGYTF
d_call: NA; j_call: TRBJ2-6; clone_size: NA; v_call: TRBV12-3/TRBV12-4; cdr3_nt: TGTGCCAGCGAAGCTTCTGGGGCCAACGTCCTGACTTTC; cdr3_aa: CASEASGANVLTF
d_call: NA; j_call: TRBJ2-7; clone_size: NA; v_call: TRBV3-1/TRBV3-2; cdr3_nt: TGTGCCAGCAGCCTCTCCAGGGCTCGCTCCTACGAGCAGTACTTC; cdr3_aa: CASSLSRARSYEQYF
d_call: NA; j_call: TRBJ1-2; clone_size: NA; v_call: TRBV7-9; cdr3_nt: TGTGCCAGCAGCTTAGTGGGGCCAGGAGGCTACACCTTC; cdr3_aa: CASSLVGPGGYTF
d_call: NA; j_call: TRBJ2-3; clone_size: NA; v_call: TRBV5-1; cdr3_nt: TGCGCCAGCAGCTCGGACGGCAGGGTTGGAGATACGCAGTATTTT; cdr3_aa: CASSSDGRVGDTQYF
d_call: TRBD1; j_call: TRBJ2-5; clone_size: NA; v_call: TRBV18; cdr3_nt: TGTGCCAGCTCACGTGACAGGGCCCAGGACCAGTACTTC; cdr3_aa: CASSRDRAQDQYF
d_call: NA; j_call: TRBJ1-1; clone_size: few; v_call: TRBV6-4; cdr3_nt: TGTGCCAGCAGCGTTCGTTCCGGCACTGAAGCTTTCTTT; cdr3_aa: CASSVRSGTEAFF
d_call: TRBD2; j_call: TRBJ2-7; clone_size: NA; v_call: TRBV7-8; cdr3_nt: TGTGCCAGCAGCGCCCTTAGCGGGGGGGCCTCCGAGCAGTACTTC; cdr3_aa: CASSALSGGASEQYF
d_call: NA; j_call: TRBJ1-1; clone_size: NA; v_call: TRBV5-1; cdr3_nt: TGCGCCAGCAGCTTGGAACAATTGAACACTGAAGCTTTCTTT; cdr3_aa: CASSLEQLNTEAFF
d_call: TRBD1; j_call: TRBJ1-1; clone_size: NA; v_call: TRBV30; cdr3_nt: TGTGCCTGGGCTAGACCAGGGGGGAAGGAAGCTTTCTTT; cdr3_aa: CAWARPGGKEAFF
d_call: NA; j_call: TRBJ1-5; clone_size: NA; v_call: TRBV27; cdr3_nt: TGTGCCACCCGGCCCCCCGGAGGGAATCTACAGCCCCAGCATTTT; cdr3_aa: CATRPPGGNLQPQHF
d_call: TRBD1; j_call: TRBJ2-5; clone_size: NA; v_call: TRBV6-5; cdr3_nt: TGTGCCAGCAGTTACTCCCGGACAGGGGGCGGAGAGACCCAGTACTTC; cdr3_aa: CASSYSRTGGGETQYF
d_call: TRBD1; j_call: TRBJ2-1; clone_size: few; v_call: TRBV11-2; cdr3_nt: TGTGCCAGCAGCCCCGGGACAGGGTCCTACAATGAGCAGTTCTTC; cdr3_aa: CASSPGTGSYNEQFF
d_call: NA; j_call: TRBJ1-5; clone_size: NA; v_call: TRBV5-6; cdr3_nt: TGTGCCAGCATGCGGGGAGGGGCCGGGCCCCAGCATTTT; cdr3_aa: CASMRGGAGPQHF
d_call: NA; j_call: TRBJ1-5; clone_size: NA; v_call: TRBV20-1; cdr3_nt: TGCAGTGCTAGTCCTATGGGCAGGATGAATCAGCCCCAGCATTTT; cdr3_aa: CSASPMGRMNQPQHF
d_call: TRBD1; j_call: TRBJ1-2; clone_size: NA; v_call: TRBV5-1; cdr3_nt: TGCGCCAGCAGCCCTGACAGGGACGGCTACACCTTC; cdr3_aa: CASSPDRDGYTF
d_call: NA; j_call: TRBJ1-3; clone_size: NA; v_call: TRBV30; cdr3_nt: TGTGCCTGGAGTGTAGGGGGGGCCTCTGGAAACACCATATATTTT; cdr3_aa: CAWSVGGASGNTIYF
d_call: NA; j_call: TRBJ1-5; clone_size: NA; v_call: TRBV7-9; cdr3_nt: TGTGCCAGCAGCGGCCAGGGAAATCAGCCCCAGCATTTT; cdr3_aa: CASSGQGNQPQHF
d_call: NA; j_call: TRBJ1-2; clone_size: NA; v_call: TRBV3-1/TRBV3-2; cdr3_nt: TGTGCCAGCAGCCAAACCCTCGGCGGTAACTATGGCTACACCTTC; cdr3_aa: CASSQTLGGNYGYTF
d_call: NA; j_call: TRBJ1-1; clone_size: NA; v_call: TRBV11-3; cdr3_nt: TGTGCCAGCAGCAGCGGGACTGAGGGAACTGAAGCTTTCTTT; cdr3_aa: CASSSGTEGTEAFF